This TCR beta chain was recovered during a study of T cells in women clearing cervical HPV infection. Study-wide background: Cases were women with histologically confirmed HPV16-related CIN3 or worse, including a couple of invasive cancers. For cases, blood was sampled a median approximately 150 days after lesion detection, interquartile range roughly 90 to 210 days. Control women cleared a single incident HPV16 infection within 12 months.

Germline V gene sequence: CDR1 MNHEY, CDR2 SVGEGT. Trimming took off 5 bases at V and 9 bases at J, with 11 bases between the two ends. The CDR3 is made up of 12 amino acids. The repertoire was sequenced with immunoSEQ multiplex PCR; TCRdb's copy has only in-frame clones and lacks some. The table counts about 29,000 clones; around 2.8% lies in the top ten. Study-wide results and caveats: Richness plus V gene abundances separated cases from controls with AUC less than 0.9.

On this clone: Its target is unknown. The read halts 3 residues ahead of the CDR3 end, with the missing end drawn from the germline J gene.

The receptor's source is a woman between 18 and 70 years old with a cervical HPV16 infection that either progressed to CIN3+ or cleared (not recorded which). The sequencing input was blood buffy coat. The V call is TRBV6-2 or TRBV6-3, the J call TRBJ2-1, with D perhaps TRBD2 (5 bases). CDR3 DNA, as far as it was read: TGTGCCAGCAGTCCTACTAGAACTGAG. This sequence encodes CASSPTRTE. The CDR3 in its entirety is CASSPTRTEQFF.